Listed below are T cell receptor beta chains from one sample, sequenced in a study of T-cell reconstitution after alpha-beta-depleted transplantation in children. TCRdb passed the PCR reads through MiXCR, listing each CDR3 protein once. The repertoire holds around 960,000 distinct CDR3 sequences, with roughly 29% as singletons. This material consisted of PBMCs, mostly from graft donor cells, taken 360 days after TCRalphabeta/CD19-depleted stem cell transplant. The receptors here all came from a boy under two years old who had a stem cell transplant for SCID, so the T cells may come from the graft donor. CDR3s include the opening cysteine and the closing phenylalanine or tryptophan. The size field is filled for only some rows; it gives once, few, many or a size class.

v_call	j_call	clone_size	cdr3_aa
TRBV7-3	TRBJ1-3	few	CASSAGETSGNTIYF
TRBV29-1	TRBJ1-1	-	CSVLVVLVAFF
TRBV5-1	TRBJ2-3	few	CASSSLAGRSASTDTQYF
TRBV2	TRBJ2-5	many	CASRPRGGYQETQYF
TRBV24-1	TRBJ2-5	-	CATSDWGAGSRETQYF
TRBV2	TRBJ2-4	few	CASSEMGRLAKNIQYF
TRBV3-1	TRBJ2-7	many	CASSQESWKSYEQYF
TRBV5-1	TRBJ2-7	few	CASSSGQGKLTYEQYF
TRBV5-1	TRBJ1-2	-	CASSSGTGHENGYTF
TRBV7-2	TRBJ1-1	-	CASSPLLGRGMNTEAFF
TRBV7-2	TRBJ2-2	-	CASSFARELFF
TRBV6-1	TRBJ2-2	-	CASSALTAGELFF
TRBV20-1	TRBJ1-1	few	CSATPDPWVNTEAFF
TRBV12-3/TRBV12-4	TRBJ2-7	-	CASKSDPTSYEQYF
TRBV15	TRBJ2-1	-	CATSRDPGLDSYNEQFF
TRBV20-1	TRBJ1-4	-	CSAFPGRYNEKLFF
TRBV5-1	TRBJ2-5	-	CASSFLGQGEANF
TRBV4-2	TRBJ1-1	-	CASSRTDRGGSEAFF
TRBV28	TRBJ1-2	-	CASSQGEGYGYTF
TRBV28	TRBJ2-7	-	CASGVHNEQYF
TRBV4-2	TRBJ1-1	once	CASSQDIAGDLNTEAFF
TRBV2	TRBJ2-3	-	CASRGIIVTDTQYF
TRBV5-1	TRBJ1-2	few	CASSLDKSQGATSYTF
TRBV9	TRBJ2-2	-	CASSVQGGSNTGELFF
TRBV12-3/TRBV12-4	TRBJ2-7	few	CASSSAGGSYEQYF
TRBV2	TRBJ1-1	few	CASRDSEGTEAFF
TRBV4-1	TRBJ2-2	-	CASSQVKSWTGELFF
TRBV4-1	TRBJ2-3	-	CASSQAQDTQYF
TRBV4-1	TRBJ1-1	many	CASSPSNWLDTEAFF
TRBV6-1	TRBJ1-1	few	CASSPPGQGRTEAFF
TRBV9	TRBJ2-3	-	CASSVGPGRPDTQYF
TRBV20-1	TRBJ2-1	-	CRASGGLTYNEQFF
TRBV20-1	TRBJ1-5	few	CSASGGTNQPQHF
TRBV12-3/TRBV12-4	TRBJ1-6	many	CASSLGQGGNSPLHF
TRBV27	TRBJ2-1	-	CASGSGTGSNNEQFF
TRBV12-3/TRBV12-4	TRBJ2-1	few	CASKGFNEQFF
TRBV12-3/TRBV12-4	TRBJ1-4	many	CASRTGKNEKLFF
TRBV2	TRBJ1-2	-	CASSFDRNGYTF
TRBV5-1	TRBJ2-3	few	CASSLSSASTDTQYF
TRBV20-1	TRBJ2-1	-	CSARGVLAAYNEQFF
TRBV12-5	TRBJ2-7	few	CASGSGTGSYEQYF